What follows are 9 T cell receptor beta chains derived from one specimen sequenced in a study of T cell changes during pregnancy in multiple sclerosis. Data came from immunoSEQ multiplex PCR; TCRdb stores just in-frame clones and leaves some out. The data hold 40,000 to 60,000 clones, with approximately 95% observed a single time. The sequenced sample was CD4+ T cells from peripheral blood mononuclear cells, obtained in the first trimester of pregnancy. The receptors stem from a female donor with multiple sclerosis, enrolled in a pregnancy study.

The rearrangement links TRBV11-2 to TRBJ2-3; 7 bases match TRBD2. The CDR3 runs 12 residues. The V gene end was trimmed by 3 bases and the J gene end by 8 bases; junction bases not matched to a gene: 2. Germline loops: CDR1 SGHAT, CDR2 FQNNGV. CDR3 protein: CASSFPGGTQYF. CDR3 in DNA: TGTGCCAGCAGCTTCCCGGGGGGTACGCAGTATTTT.

This chain connects TRBV7-9 to TRBJ2-7, with 9 bases lining up with TRBD1. The CDR3 loop spans 16 amino acids. In germline, CDR1 is SEHNR, CDR2 FQNEAQ (reference sequence). V was pared by 2 bases and J by 1 base, with 6 bases of the junction left unmatched. CDR3 sequence: CASSLSLGQGSYEQYF. The CDR3 DNA is TGTGCCAGCAGCTTATCACTCGGACAGGGGTCCTACGAGCAGTACTTC.

Here the CDR3 DNA reads TGTGCCAGCAGAAATGGACAGGGTCTGAGGGGCTACACCTTC. This sequence encodes CASRNGQGLRGYTF. The chain links TRBV27 to TRBJ1-2; TRBD1 aligns across 8 bases. This CDR3 is 14 amino acids long. Per germline, CDR1 MNHEY and CDR2 SMNVEV (reference sequence). Unmatched junction bases numbered 11, after V lost 6 bases and J lost 8 bases.

The chain has TRBV2 and TRBJ2-3, with 7 nucleotides matching TRBD1. The CDR3 consists of 15 residues. The trim removed 10 bases at V and 2 bases at J, leaving 12 bases unmatched. Germline V gives CDR1 SNHLY, CDR2 FYNNEI. The CDR3 reads CATSRQGRPTDTQYF. Here the CDR3 DNA reads TGTGCCACCAGCCGACAGGGTCGTCCCACAGATACGCAGTATTTT.

This chain connects TRBV7-9 to TRBJ1-1, with 7 bases matching TRBD1. J lost 10 bases, V lost 4 bases, and 15 bases had no gene match. CDR1 is SEHNR and CDR2 is FQNEAQ in the germline V gene (reference sequence). The CDR3 has 15 residues. CDR3 amino acids: CASSSGTEYSDRAFF. As DNA, the CDR3 is TGTGCCAGCAGCTCCGGGACAGAGTATTCCGATCGAGCTTTCTTT.

The chain combines TRBV5-6 with TRBJ2-3; TRBD2 might be the D (6 bases). Germline V CDR1 and CDR2: SGHDT, YYEEEE. V dropped 1 base and J dropped 2 bases, with 11 bases sitting between them. There are 15 residues in the CDR3. The CDR3 spells CASSLRGGITDTQYF. CDR3 coding DNA: TGTGCCAGCAGCTTGAGGGGAGGAATCACAGATACGCAGTATTTT.

The genes are TRBV9 and TRBJ1-1; possibly TRBD1 for D (5 bases). The V gene's germline CDR1 is SGDLS and CDR2 YYNGEE. The CDR3 is made up of 14 amino acids. Trimming shortened V by 3 bases and J by 1 base, and 10 bases separated the two germline ends. The CDR3 bases are TGTGCCAGCAGCGCGGGGGGGGAGAACACTGAAGCTTTCTTT. Translating it yields CASSAGGENTEAFF. Variable domain in full (rest from reference TRBV9 and TRBJ1-1): DSGVTQTPKHLITATGQRVTLRCSPRSGDLSVYWYQQSLDQGLQFLIQYYNGEERAKGNILERFSAQQFPDLHSELNLSSLELGDSALYFCASSAGGENTEAFFGQGTRLTVV.

The V gene is TRBV25-1, the J gene TRBJ1-5, with a possible D match to TRBD1 (6 bases). The CDR3 is made up of 17 amino acids. Trimming removed 1 base at V and 0 bases at J, with 13 bases between. Germline V lookup: CDR1 MGHDK, CDR2 SYGVNS. The CDR3 reads CASSESKGGYSNQPQHF. CDR3 nucleotides: TGTGCCAGCAGTGAATCGAAAGGGGGTTATAGCAATCAGCCCCAGCATTTT.

This chain uses TRBV2 with TRBJ2-1; D may be TRBD2 (6 bases). CDR1 and CDR2 (germline): SNHLY, FYNNEI. This CDR3 spans 12 amino acids. V lost 6 bases and J 16 bases, leaving 19 bases between the germline ends. The CDR3 DNA follows: TGTGCCAGCAGCGCCGGGACTGCCATGAGATTCTTC. Its translation is CASSAGTAMRFF.